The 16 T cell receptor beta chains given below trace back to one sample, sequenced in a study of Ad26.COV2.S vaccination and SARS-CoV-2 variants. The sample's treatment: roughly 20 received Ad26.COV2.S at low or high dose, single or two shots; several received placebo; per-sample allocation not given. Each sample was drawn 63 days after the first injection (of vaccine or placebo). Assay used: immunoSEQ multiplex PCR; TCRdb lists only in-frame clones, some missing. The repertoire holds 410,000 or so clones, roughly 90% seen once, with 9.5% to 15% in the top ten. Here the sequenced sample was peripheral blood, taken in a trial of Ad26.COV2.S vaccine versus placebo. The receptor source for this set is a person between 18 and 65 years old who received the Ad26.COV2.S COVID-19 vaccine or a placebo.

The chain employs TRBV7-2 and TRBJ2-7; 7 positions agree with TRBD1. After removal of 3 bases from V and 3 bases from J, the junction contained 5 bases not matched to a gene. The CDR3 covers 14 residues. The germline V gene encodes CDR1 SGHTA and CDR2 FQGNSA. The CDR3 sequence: CASSFRQGYYEQYF. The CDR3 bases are TGTGCCAGCAGCTTTAGACAGGGTTACTACGAGCAGTACTTC.

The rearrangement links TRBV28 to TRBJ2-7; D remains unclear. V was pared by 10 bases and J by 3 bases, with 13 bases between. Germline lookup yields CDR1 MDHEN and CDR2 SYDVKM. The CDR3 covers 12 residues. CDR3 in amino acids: CATSATLYEQYF. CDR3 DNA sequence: TGTGCCACTTCGGCGACCCTCTACGAGCAGTACTTC.

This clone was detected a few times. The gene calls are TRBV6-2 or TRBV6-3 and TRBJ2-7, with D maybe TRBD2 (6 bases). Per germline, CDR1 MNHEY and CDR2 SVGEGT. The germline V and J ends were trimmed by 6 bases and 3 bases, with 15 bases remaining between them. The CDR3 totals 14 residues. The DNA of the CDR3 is TGTGCCAGCAGCCCTAGGACTAAATTCTACGAGCAGTACTTC. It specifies CASSPRTKFYEQYF.

CDR3 protein: CASSTGQGNTGELFF. For the CDR3, the DNA is TGTGCCAGTAGTACGGGACAGGGTAACACCGGGGAGCTGTTTTTT. The chain links TRBV19 to TRBJ2-2; 9 nucleotides agree with TRBD1. The CDR3 sequence is 15 residues long. The J segment lost 2 bases and the V segment lost 4 bases, leaving 2 bases of the junction unmatched. In germline, CDR1 is LNHDA, CDR2 SQIVND (reference sequence).

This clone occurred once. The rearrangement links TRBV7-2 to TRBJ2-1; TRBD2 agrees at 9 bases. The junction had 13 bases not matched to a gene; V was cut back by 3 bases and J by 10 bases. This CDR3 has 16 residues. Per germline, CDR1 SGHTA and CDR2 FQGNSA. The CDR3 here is CASSLTGLARHREQFF. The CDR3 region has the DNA TGTGCCAGCAGCTTGACGGGACTAGCCCGCCATCGGGAGCAGTTCTTC.

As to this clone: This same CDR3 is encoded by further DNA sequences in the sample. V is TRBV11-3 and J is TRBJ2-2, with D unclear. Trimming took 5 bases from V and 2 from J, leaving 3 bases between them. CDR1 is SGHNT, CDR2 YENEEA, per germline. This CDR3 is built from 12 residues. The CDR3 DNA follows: TGTGCCAGCAGCCTAAACACCGGGGAGCTGTTTTTT. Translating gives CASSLNTGELFF.

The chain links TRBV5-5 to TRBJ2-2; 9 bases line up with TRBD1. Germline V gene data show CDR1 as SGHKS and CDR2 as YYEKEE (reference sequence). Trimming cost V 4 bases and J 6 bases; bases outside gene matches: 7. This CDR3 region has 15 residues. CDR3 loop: CASSLRQGGAGELFF. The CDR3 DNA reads TGTGCCAGCAGCCTCCGACAGGGGGGGGCCGGGGAGCTGTTTTTT.

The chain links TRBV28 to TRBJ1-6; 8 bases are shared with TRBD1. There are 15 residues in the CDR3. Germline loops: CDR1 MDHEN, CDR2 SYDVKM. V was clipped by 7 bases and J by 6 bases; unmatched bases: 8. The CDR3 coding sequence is TGTGCCAGCACCCCCGGGACAGGACTTAATTCACCCCTCCACTTT. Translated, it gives CASTPGTGLNSPLHF.

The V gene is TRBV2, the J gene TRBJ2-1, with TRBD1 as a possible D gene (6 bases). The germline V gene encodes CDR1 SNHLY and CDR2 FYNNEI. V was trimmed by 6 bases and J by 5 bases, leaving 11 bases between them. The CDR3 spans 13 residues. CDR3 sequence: CASSTTGNNEQFF. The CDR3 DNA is TGTGCCAGCAGCACGACAGGCAACAATGAGCAGTTCTTC.

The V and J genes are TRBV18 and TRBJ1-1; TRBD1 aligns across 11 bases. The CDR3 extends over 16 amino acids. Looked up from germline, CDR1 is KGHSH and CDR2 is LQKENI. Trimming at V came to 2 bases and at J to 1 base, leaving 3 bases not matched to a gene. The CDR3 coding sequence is TGTGCCAGCTCACCAAGGACAGGGGGCCAGAACACTGAAGCTTTCTTT. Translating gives CASSPRTGGQNTEAFF.

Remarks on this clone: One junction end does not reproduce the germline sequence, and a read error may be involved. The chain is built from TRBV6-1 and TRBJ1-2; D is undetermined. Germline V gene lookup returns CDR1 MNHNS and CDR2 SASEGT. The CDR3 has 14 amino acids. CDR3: CASSERGPNYGYTF. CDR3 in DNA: TGTGCCAGCAGTGAAAGAGGGCCTAATTATGGCTACACCTTC.

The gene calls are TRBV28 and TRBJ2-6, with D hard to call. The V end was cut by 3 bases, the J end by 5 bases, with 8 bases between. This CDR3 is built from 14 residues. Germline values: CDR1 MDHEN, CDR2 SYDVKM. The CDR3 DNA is TGTGCCAGCAGTTTGCCCTCGAGGGCCAACGTCCTGACTTTC. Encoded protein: CASSLPSRANVLTF.

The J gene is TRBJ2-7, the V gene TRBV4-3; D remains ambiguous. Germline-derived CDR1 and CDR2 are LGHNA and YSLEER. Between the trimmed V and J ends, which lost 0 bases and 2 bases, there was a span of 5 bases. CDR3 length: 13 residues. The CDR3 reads CASSQENTYEQYF. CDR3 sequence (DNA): TGCGCCAGCAGCCAAGAAAACACCTACGAGCAGTACTTC.

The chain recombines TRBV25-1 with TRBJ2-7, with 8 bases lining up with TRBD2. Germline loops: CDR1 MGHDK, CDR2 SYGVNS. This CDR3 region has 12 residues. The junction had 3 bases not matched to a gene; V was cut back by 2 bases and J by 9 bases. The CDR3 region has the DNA TGTGCCAGCAGTGAAGGCGGACTAGCGCAGTACTTC. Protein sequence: CASSEGGLAQYF.

The DNA of the CDR3 is TGCAGCGTTGAAGACTTGGGGGGTGGGGACACTGAAGCTTTCTTT. Its protein is CSVEDLGGGDTEAFF. The chain carries TRBV29-1 and TRBJ1-1, with D perhaps TRBD1 (5 bases). The CDR3 runs 15 residues. The germline CDR1 and CDR2 sequences are SQVTM and ANQGSEA. V was shortened by 0 bases and J by 3 bases, with 14 bases between the two germline ends.

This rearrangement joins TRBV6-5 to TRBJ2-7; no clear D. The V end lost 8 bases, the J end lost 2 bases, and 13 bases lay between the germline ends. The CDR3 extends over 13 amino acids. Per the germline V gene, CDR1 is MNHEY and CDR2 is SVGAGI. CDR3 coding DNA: TGTGCCAGCCGGACGTCAGGACCCTACGAGCAGTACTTC. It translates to CASRTSGPYEQYF.